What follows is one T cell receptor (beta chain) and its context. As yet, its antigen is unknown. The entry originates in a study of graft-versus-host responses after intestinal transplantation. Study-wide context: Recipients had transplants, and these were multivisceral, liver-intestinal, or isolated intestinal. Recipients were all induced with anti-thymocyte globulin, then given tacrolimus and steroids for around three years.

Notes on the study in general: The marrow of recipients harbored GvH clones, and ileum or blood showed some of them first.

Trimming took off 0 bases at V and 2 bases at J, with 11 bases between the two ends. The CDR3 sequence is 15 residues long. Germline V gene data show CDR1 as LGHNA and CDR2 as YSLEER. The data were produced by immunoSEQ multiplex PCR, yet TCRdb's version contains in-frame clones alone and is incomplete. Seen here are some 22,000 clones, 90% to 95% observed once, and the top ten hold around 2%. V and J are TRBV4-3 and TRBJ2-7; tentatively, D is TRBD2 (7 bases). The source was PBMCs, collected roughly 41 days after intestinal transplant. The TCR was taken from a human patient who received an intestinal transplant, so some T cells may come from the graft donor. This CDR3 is CASSQDRGGPYEQYF. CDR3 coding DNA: TGCGCCAGCAGCCAAGATAGGGGGGGGCCCTACGAGCAGTACTTC.